The source of this T cell receptor (beta chain) is a study of Ad26.COV2.S vaccination and SARS-CoV-2 variants. Treatment given: around 19 received Ad26.COV2.S at low or high dose, single or two shots; roughly five received placebo; per-sample allocation not given. It was on day 63 after the first vaccine or placebo injection that samples were taken. This CDR3 has 14 residues. The germline V gene encodes CDR1 SGHVS and CDR2 FQNEAQ. V lost 8 bases and J 9 bases, leaving 20 bases between the germline ends. Some clones are missing from TCRdb's copy, which holds only in-frame ones; the method was immunoSEQ multiplex PCR. The sample has about 350,000 clones; about 85% are singletons.

The TCR was taken from a person aged 18-65 years who received the Ad26.COV2.S COVID-19 vaccine or a placebo. V is TRBV7-8 and J is TRBJ2-1; D uncertain. Sequenced material: peripheral blood, taken in a trial of Ad26.COV2.S vaccine versus placebo. CDR3 bases: TGTGCCAGCGGCCACTTGAACTCGTTGGGTGAGCAGTTCTTC. Amino acids: CASGHLNSLGEQFF.